A single sample gave rise to the 30 T cell receptor beta chains below, sequenced in a study of cytomegalovirus exposure and HLA in healthy donors. The PCR had 60 Vbeta and 13 Jbeta primers. Here immunoSEQ multiplex PCR was the method, and the copy in TCRdb shows in-frame clones only, minus some. The sample gives about 150,000 clones, about 80% of which show up once; under 5% is in the top ten. The sample taken for sequencing was PBMCs. These receptor sequences come from a man aged 18 to 30 in good health and CMV-seronegative.

This clone was detected a few times. This chain links TRBV4-1 with TRBJ1-1, with D tentatively TRBD1 (6 bases). The V end was cut by 5 bases, the J end by 5 bases, with 15 bases between. The CDR3 is 14 amino acids. Germline CDR1 MGHRA, CDR2 YSYEKL. The CDR3 DNA follows: TGCGCCAGCAGCTCACAGGAGAGGGGGACTGAAGCTTTCTTT. Translated, it gives CASSSQERGTEAFF.

The V call is TRBV5-1, the J call TRBJ2-1, with 8 bases aligning to TRBD1. This CDR3 is built from 15 residues. V trimming: 3 bases; J trimming: 2 bases; junction bases outside the gene matches: 4. The V gene's germline CDR1 is SGHRS and CDR2 YFSETQ. The CDR3 DNA sequence: TGCGCCAGCAGCTCCGGGACAGGTCCCTACAATGAGCAGTTCTTC. Protein: CASSSGTGPYNEQFF. The complete variable domain, with remaining parts taken from reference TRBV5-1 and TRBJ2-1, reads KAGVTQTPRYLIKTRGQQVTLSCSPISGHRSVSWYQQTPGQGLQFLFEYFSETQRNKGNFPGRFSGRQFSNSRSEMNVSTLELGDSALYLCASSSGTGPYNEQFFGPGTRLTVL.

The genes are TRBV19 and TRBJ1-6, with a tentative D call TRBD1 (6 bases). This CDR3 is 15 amino acids long. V lost 5 bases to trimming and J lost 9 bases, with 17 bases between them. Germline V lookup: CDR1 LNHDA, CDR2 SQIVND (reference sequence). The chain's CDR3 is CASSPWTGGISPLHF. CDR3 coding DNA: TGTGCCAGTAGTCCTTGGACGGGGGGCATTTCACCCCTCCACTTT.

This chain uses TRBV25-1 with TRBJ2-3; 7 nucleotides align to TRBD2. The CDR3 runs to 16 residues. Germline loops: CDR1 MGHDK, CDR2 SYGVNS. V dropped 5 bases and J dropped 2; count of bases not matched to a gene: 10. The CDR3 protein is CASSTQRDINTDTQYF. The CDR3 nucleotides are TGTGCCAGCAGTACCCAGCGGGATATAAACACAGATACGCAGTATTTT.

V usage is TRBV7-3 and J usage is TRBJ1-1; TRBD1 matches 9 bases. CDR3 size: 13 residues. The ends lost 5 bases at V and 11 bases at J; junction bases unmatched: 9. From germline, CDR1 is SGHTA and CDR2 FQGTGA. The CDR3 sequence: CASSPGTGNGAFF. The CDR3 DNA is TGTGCCAGCAGCCCCGGGACAGGGAATGGGGCTTTCTTT. The complete variable domain, with remaining parts taken from reference TRBV7-3 and TRBJ1-1, reads GAGVSQTPSNKVTEKGKYVELRCDPISGHTALYWYRQSLGQGPEFLIYFQGTGAADDSGLPNDRFFAVRPEGSVSTLKIQRTERGDSAVYLCASSPGTGNGAFFGQGTRLTVV.

The chain has TRBV6-6 and TRBJ1-1; D not certain. The germline V and J ends were trimmed by 0 bases and 5 bases, with 13 bases remaining between them. The CDR3 sequence is 15 residues long. Germline V CDR1 and CDR2: MNHNY, SVGAGI (reference sequence). The CDR3 region is CASSYSVGKATEAFF. Written as DNA, the CDR3 is TGTGCCAGCAGTTACTCTGTGGGTAAAGCGACTGAAGCTTTCTTT.

V and J are TRBV7-9 and TRBJ1-2; D uncertain. This CDR3 is 16 amino acids long. The V end was cut by 1 base, the J end by 2 bases, with 14 bases between. CDR1 and CDR2 (germline): SEHNR, FQNEAQ (reference sequence). The CDR3 nucleotides read TGTGCCAGCAGCTTAGGCGCCCCACTAGGGAACTATGGCTACACCTTC. Translation gives CASSLGAPLGNYGYTF.

The chain links TRBV7-2 to TRBJ1-4; tentative D call: TRBD1 (5 bases). The CDR3 extends over 17 amino acids. Trimming removed 5 bases from V and 3 bases from J, with 19 bases in between. CDR1 is SGHTA and CDR2 is FQGNSA in the germline V gene. The CDR3 region is CASSPQGTGLANEKLFF. The CDR3 DNA reads TGTGCCAGCAGCCCCCAGGGAACAGGCCTGGCTAATGAAAAACTGTTTTTT. The complete variable domain, with remaining parts taken from reference TRBV7-2 and TRBJ1-4, reads GAGVSQSPSNKVTEKGKDVELRCDPISGHTALYWYRQSLGQGLEFLIYFQGNSAPDKSGLPSDRFSAERTGGSVSTLTIQRTQQEDSAVYLCASSPQGTGLANEKLFFGSGTQLSVL.

This sequence joins TRBV18 and TRBJ2-7; weak D call: TRBD2 (5 bases). Germline loops: CDR1 KGHSH, CDR2 LQKENI. Trimming took off 8 bases at V and 5 bases at J, with 13 bases between the two ends. This CDR3 has 12 residues. CDR3 residues: CASGSGSDEQYF. The DNA of the CDR3 is TGTGCCAGCGGAAGCGGCAGCGACGAGCAGTACTTC.

V usage is TRBV7-8 and J usage is TRBJ2-1, with 7 bases matching TRBD1. Germline loops: CDR1 SGHVS, CDR2 FQNEAQ. This CDR3 contains 12 residues. V shed 11 bases and J 5 bases; nucleotides not matched to a gene: 6. The CDR3 DNA reads as TGTGCCGCCCAGGGGGTAGACAATGAGCAGTTCTTC. This gives the protein CAAQGVDNEQFF.

The rearrangement uses TRBV28 and TRBJ1-2, with 11 bases lining up with TRBD1. This CDR3 is 15 amino acids long. J gave up 7 bases and V 7 bases, and 11 bases lay outside the gene matches. The germline V gene encodes CDR1 MDHEN and CDR2 SYDVKM. DNA for the CDR3: TGTGCCAGCACTGAACCGGGACAGGGGGTAATTGGCTACACCTTC. Translation: CASTEPGQGVIGYTF.

The rearrangement joins TRBV19 to TRBJ1-1; D not resolved. Trimming stripped 5 bases from V and 5 bases from J, with 12 bases between. The V gene's germline CDR1 is LNHDA and CDR2 SQIVND (reference sequence). This CDR3 is 13 amino acids long. The chain's CDR3 is CASSLTSVTEAFF. The CDR3 nucleotides read TGTGCCAGTAGTCTTACATCAGTTACTGAAGCTTTCTTT.

V is TRBV5-1 and J is TRBJ2-3, with D possibly being TRBD1 (6 bases). The CDR3 runs to 13 residues. In germline, CDR1 is SGHRS, CDR2 YFSETQ. Trimming cost V 5 bases and J 6 bases, with 13 bases left between them. The CDR3 DNA sequence: TGCGCCAGCAGTTCCGGGACAACTGATACGCAGTATTTT. Its protein product is CASSSGTTDTQYF.

The chain joins TRBV10-3 to TRBJ2-7, with 9 bases matching TRBD1. After removal of 0 bases from V and 1 base from J, the junction contained 4 bases not matched to a gene. The germline gives CDR1 ENHRY, CDR2 SYGVKD. The CDR3 is made up of 16 amino acids. CDR3 sequence (DNA): TGTGCCATCAGTGAGTCGATAGGGACAGGGTCCTACGAGCAGTACTTC. Its protein is CAISESIGTGSYEQYF.

Written as DNA, the CDR3 is TGTGCCAGCAGCCGACTCCCCCCGGGACTAGCGGGCACCGGAGAGACCCAGTACTTC. It translates to CASSRLPPGLAGTGETQYF. V is TRBV7-6 and J is TRBJ2-5; TRBD2 agrees at 12 bases. The CDR3 runs 19 residues. From germline, CDR1 is SGHVS and CDR2 FNYEAQ. Germline trimming cut 5 bases from V and 4 bases from J; bases unmatched to any gene: 17.

The CDR3: CASSFGLAGGPGETQYF. The DNA of the CDR3 is TGTGCCAGCAGCTTCGGCCTAGCGGGGGGGCCAGGCGAGACCCAGTACTTC. The chain joins TRBV11-3 to TRBJ2-5; TRBD2 agrees at 12 bases. From germline, CDR1 is SGHNT and CDR2 YENEEA. There are 17 residues in the CDR3. V trimming: 3 bases; J trimming: 5 bases; junction bases outside the gene matches: 10.

This clone has only a few counts. This chain connects TRBV4-1 to TRBJ2-1; the match to TRBD2 covers 13 bases. CDR1 and CDR2 (germline): MGHRA, YSYEKL. CDR3 length: 17 residues. The ends lost 2 bases at V and 9 bases at J; junction bases unmatched: 10. Written as DNA, the CDR3 is TGCGCCAGCAGCCAACACGGAACTAGCGGGGGGGCAGTTGAGCAGTTCTTC. Its protein is CASSQHGTSGGAVEQFF.

This rearrangement joins TRBV19 to TRBJ2-2, with D perhaps TRBD2 (5 bases). The germline gives CDR1 LNHDA, CDR2 SQIVND (reference sequence). Trimming cost V 9 bases and J 5 bases, with 10 bases left between them. The CDR3 consists of 12 residues. CDR3 residues: CASLRETGELFF. The DNA of the CDR3 is TGTGCCAGCCTGAGGGAAACCGGGGAGCTGTTTTTT.

This rearrangement joins TRBV10-3 to TRBJ1-1, with 11 bases aligning to TRBD1. Unmatched junction bases numbered 11, after V lost 5 bases and J lost 3 bases. CDR1 ENHRY and CDR2 SYGVKD come from the germline V gene. The CDR3 covers 17 residues. For the CDR3, the DNA is TGTGCCATCAGTTATAAAGGACAGGGGGCGAGAGACACTGAAGCTTTCTTT. Protein product: CAISYKGQGARDTEAFF.

The J gene is TRBJ2-7, the V gene TRBV4-3, with 7 positions matching TRBD1. CDR1 is LGHNA, CDR2 YSLEER, per germline. CDR3 length: 15 amino acids. After removal of 1 base from V and 6 bases from J, the junction contained 9 bases not matched to a gene. The CDR3 DNA follows: TGCGCCAGCAGCCAAGCCGCCGGGACAGCTGGCGAGCAGTACTTC. It is translated as CASSQAAGTAGEQYF.

The V gene is TRBV2, the J gene TRBJ2-7, with 12 bases that match TRBD2. Germline V gene lookup returns CDR1 SNHLY and CDR2 FYNNEI. The junction had 13 bases not matched to a gene; V was cut back by 1 base and J by 3 bases. This CDR3 spans 19 amino acids. The DNA for the CDR3 is TGTGCCAGCAGTGAAGGCCTTACCCGACTAGCGGGGGAGGTCTACGAGCAGTACTTC. Residues: CASSEGLTRLAGEVYEQYF.

The chain joins TRBV7-9 to TRBJ1-5; 8 bases fit TRBD1. This CDR3 has 14 amino acids. CDR1 and CDR2 from the germline V gene are SEHNR and FQNEAQ (reference sequence). V lost 5 bases and J lost 6; bases outside the gene matches: 6. Written as DNA, the CDR3 is TGTGCCAGCAGCATGACAGGGGTGGGTCAGCCCCAGCATTTT. Its protein is CASSMTGVGQPQHF.

This clone was recorded only once. The gene calls are TRBV29-1 and TRBJ2-1, with 9 bases aligning to TRBD1. The J segment lost 8 bases and the V segment lost 0 bases, leaving 8 bases of the junction unmatched. The CDR3 covers 15 residues. The germline V gene has CDR1 SQVTM and CDR2 ANQGSEA. The CDR3 region has the DNA TGCAGCGTTGAAGAGAGTGGACAGGGGAACCATGAGCAGTTCTTC. This encodes CSVEESGQGNHEQFF.

The chain couples TRBV5-8 to TRBJ1-4; D gene uncertain. The CDR3 spans 15 residues. The germline gives CDR1 SGHTS, CDR2 YDEGEE. V was shortened by 4 bases and J by 3 bases, with 13 bases between the two germline ends. The CDR3, as DNA: TGTGCCAGCAGCAAGAGGGTGGCGGCTAATGAAAAACTGTTTTTT. Translating gives CASSKRVAANEKLFF.

This chain uses TRBV5-1 with TRBJ1-1; perhaps TRBD1 as D (5 bases). Germline V CDR1 and CDR2: SGHRS, YFSETQ. The length of the CDR3 is 14 residues. V was cut by 2 bases and J by 0 bases, with 8 bases left in between. The CDR3 is CASSLQVMNTEAFF. The CDR3 nucleotides are TGCGCCAGCAGCTTACAGGTGATGAACACTGAAGCTTTCTTT.

The chain employs TRBV9 and TRBJ1-5, with no clear D. With 0 bases removed from V and 0 bases from J, the gap between germline ends came to 4 bases. From germline, CDR1 is SGDLS and CDR2 YYNGEE. The CDR3 contains 14 residues. CDR3 sequence (DNA): TGTGCCAGCAGCGTAGGCAGTAGCAATCAGCCCCAGCATTTT. This sequence encodes CASSVGSSNQPQHF.

The V call is TRBV19, the J call TRBJ1-1, with 9 bases fitting TRBD1. The J segment lost 2 bases and the V segment lost 8 bases, leaving 9 bases of the junction unmatched. This CDR3 region has 15 residues. Germline lookup yields CDR1 LNHDA and CDR2 SQIVND (reference sequence). CDR3 sequence: CASVGQDRGNTEAFF. The CDR3 DNA sequence: TGTGCCAGTGTCGGACAGGACAGGGGCAACACTGAAGCTTTCTTT.

This clone was seen a few times. This sequence joins TRBV28 and TRBJ1-2, with TRBD1 matching over 7 bases. Trimming took 5 bases from V and 5 from J; bases not matched to a gene: 8. CDR1 and CDR2 (germline): MDHEN, SYDVKM. This CDR3 region has 14 residues. CDR3 protein: CASSRAGQTYGYTF. CDR3 sequence (DNA): TGTGCCAGCAGTAGGGCGGGACAGACATATGGCTACACCTTC.

This chain links TRBV30 with TRBJ2-1, with 9 bases matching TRBD2. This CDR3 region has 17 residues. The germline V gene has CDR1 GTSNPN and CDR2 SVGIG (reference sequence). V trimming: 1 base; J trimming: 3 bases; junction bases outside the gene matches: 10. The CDR3 sequence: CAWSGVSSGILYNEQFF. The CDR3 nucleotides are TGTGCCTGGAGTGGGGTTTCTAGCGGGATTCTCTACAATGAGCAGTTCTTC.

The genes are TRBV27 and TRBJ2-1, with D maybe TRBD2 (6 bases). Between the trimmed V and J ends, which lost 8 bases and 6 bases, there was a span of 20 bases. Germline CDR1 is MNHEY and CDR2 is SMNVEV (reference sequence). This CDR3 has 15 amino acids. CDR3 protein: CASHWRVTLGNEQFF. The CDR3 DNA is TGTGCCAGCCACTGGAGGGTAACATTGGGCAATGAGCAGTTCTTC.